A selection of T cell receptor beta chains follows, all from one sample in a study of response to subunit inactivated influenza vaccine. TCRdb independently ran MiXCR on the RT-PCR reads; one entry per CDR3 protein. This repertoire shows about 650,000 distinct CDR3 sequences, 13% to 15% found once; its top ten account for 7.5% to 8%. Sequencing used PBMCs from blood, obtained roughly 2 weeks before vaccination. These receptors were collected from a man over 45 who received an inactivated influenza vaccine. CDR3s include the opening cysteine and the closing phenylalanine or tryptophan. The D gene is left open where the match is weak. Rows may omit the clone size; those that give it use once, few, many or a size class.

J: TRBJ2-2
size: NA
D: TRBD1
V: TRBV4-1
DNA: TGCGCCAGCAGCCCCACGCCCCGCAGGGGGCAAGAGGGGGAGCTGTTTTTT
CDR3: CASSPTPRRGQEGELFF

J: TRBJ2-2
size: NA
D: NA
V: TRBV28
DNA: TGTGCCAGCAGCCCCCCGCGGGGAAACACCGGGGAGCTGTTTTTT
CDR3: CASSPPRGNTGELFF

J: TRBJ2-5
size: NA
D: TRBD2
V: TRBV6-2/TRBV6-3
DNA: TGTGCCAGCAGCGGACTAGCGGGACCCCAAGAGACCCAGTACTTC
CDR3: CASSGLAGPQETQYF

J: TRBJ1-5
size: NA
D: NA
V: TRBV28
DNA: TGTGCCAGCAGTCCCTCTGGGGCAGGGTATAGCAATCAGCCCCAGCATTTT
CDR3: CASSPSGAGYSNQPQHF

J: TRBJ2-5
size: NA
D: NA
V: TRBV18
DNA: TGTGCCAGCTCACCACCGTCGGAAGAGACCCAGTACTTC
CDR3: CASSPPSEETQYF

J: TRBJ2-7
size: few
D: NA
V: TRBV21-1
DNA: TGTGCCAGCAGCTCGGGTCGGTGCAGGACCATATACGAGCAGTACTTC
CDR3: CASSSGRCRTIYEQYF

J: TRBJ1-2
size: NA
D: NA
V: TRBV19
DNA: TGTGCCAGTAGTTTTATACAGGATGGCTACACCTTC
CDR3: CASSFIQDGYTF

J: TRBJ2-2
size: NA
D: NA
V: TRBV21-1
DNA: TGTGCCAGCAGCAACCCCGGACAGGGGAACACCGGGGAGCTGTTTTTT
CDR3: CASSNPGQGNTGELFF

J: TRBJ2-1
size: few
D: TRBD2
V: TRBV7-2
DNA: TGTGCCAGCAGGGTAAGCGGGGGGCCTACCAATGAGCAGTTCTTC
CDR3: CASRVSGGPTNEQFF

J: TRBJ1-1
size: NA
D: TRBD1
V: TRBV19
DNA: TGTGCCAGTAGCAATCCGGGACAGCAGAACACTGAAGCTTTCTTT
CDR3: CASSNPGQQNTEAFF

J: TRBJ2-5
size: few
D: NA
V: TRBV5-1
DNA: TGCGCCAGCAGTTCAGGGGCACTGGGAGAGACCCAGTACTTC
CDR3: CASSSGALGETQYF

J: TRBJ2-7
size: NA
D: TRBD1
V: TRBV20-1
DNA: TGCAGTGCTAGCTCGGGACAGATCTCCTACGAGCAGTACTTC
CDR3: CSASSGQISYEQYF

J: TRBJ1-5
size: NA
D: NA
V: TRBV4-3
DNA: TGCGCCAGCAGTCGACAGTGGGGACAGCCCCAGCATTTT
CDR3: CASSRQWGQPQHF

J: TRBJ2-5
size: few
D: TRBD2
V: TRBV20-1
DNA: TGCAGTGCTACAGACGGGGGGGTGAAGACCCAGTACTTC
CDR3: CSATDGGVKTQYF

J: TRBJ2-7
size: NA
D: TRBD1
V: TRBV7-9
DNA: TGTGCCAGCAGCGCCTGGACAGGGGTGTACGAGCAGTACTTC
CDR3: CASSAWTGVYEQYF

J: TRBJ2-3
size: NA
D: TRBD2
V: TRBV12-3/TRBV12-4
DNA: TGTGCCAGCACTCTCGGACTAGCGGGGTTCACAGATACGCAGTATTTT
CDR3: CASTLGLAGFTDTQYF

J: TRBJ1-6
size: few
D: NA
V: TRBV9
DNA: TGTGCCAGCAGCGTAGATCGACCGAATTCACCCCTCCACTTT
CDR3: CASSVDRPNSPLHF

J: TRBJ2-1
size: NA
D: TRBD1
V: TRBV5-1
DNA: TGCGCCAGCAGCTTGCAGGCAGGGGGCGATGAGCAGTTCTTC
CDR3: CASSLQAGGDEQFF

J: TRBJ2-4
size: NA
D: TRBD2
V: TRBV4-3
DNA: TGCGCCAGCAGCCAAGGTCCCCTAGCGGGACCAACCGGGACCAAAAACATTCAGTACTTC
CDR3: CASSQGPLAGPTGTKNIQYF

J: TRBJ1-5
size: many
D: NA
V: TRBV12-3/TRBV12-4
DNA: TGTGCCAGCAGTACCCGTGGGGAAGGAAGCAATCAGCCCCAGCATTTT
CDR3: CASSTRGEGSNQPQHF

J: TRBJ1-1
size: many
D: TRBD1
V: TRBV27
DNA: TGTGCCAGCAGTTTAAAGGACAGGGTGAACACTGAAGCTTTCTTT
CDR3: CASSLKDRVNTEAFF

J: TRBJ2-7
size: NA
D: TRBD2
V: TRBV30
DNA: TGTGCCTGGGGCCGGGGGGGTTACGAGCAGTACTTC
CDR3: CAWGRGGYEQYF

J: TRBJ1-1
size: many
D: TRBD1
V: TRBV29-1
DNA: TGCAGCGGGGGACAGAGAAACACTGAAGCTTTCTTT
CDR3: CSGGQRNTEAFF

J: TRBJ2-2
size: many
D: NA
V: TRBV7-3
DNA: TGTGCCAGCAGCCGTCTAGGTTCGGGGGCCGGGGAGCTGTTTTTT
CDR3: CASSRLGSGAGELFF

J: TRBJ2-7
size: NA
D: TRBD2
V: TRBV6-1
DNA: TGTGCCAGCAGTGAATTGGTGACTAGCTTGACCTGGTACGAGCAGTACTTC
CDR3: CASSELVTSLTWYEQYF